Following are 17 T cell receptor beta chains from one sample sequenced in a study of identical twins. TCRdb reprocessed the 5' RACE reads with MiXCR, giving one entry per CDR3 protein. The sample has roughly 240,000 distinct CDR3 sequences, 7.5% seen once. In addition, the sample was reused for a study of yellow fever vaccine responses in identical twins.

The source material was CD8+ T cells sorted from blood. Every receptor here comes from a woman aged 18-29 years in good health.

Only a few counts were recorded for this clonotype. V gene TRBV7-6 combines with J gene TRBJ2-3; 7 bases fit TRBD2. CDR3 size: 16 residues. Trimming took 5 bases from V and 2 from J; bases not matched to a gene: 10. Germline-derived CDR1 and CDR2 are SGHVS and FNYEAQ. The CDR3 DNA sequence: TGTGCCAGCAGCCCAGTGGGGGAGGGAAACACAGATACGCAGTATTTT. This codes for CASSPVGEGNTDTQYF.

Many counts were recorded for this clonotype. This sequence joins TRBV12-3 or TRBV12-4 and TRBJ1-3; possible D gene TRBD1, 5 bases. The V end lost 4 bases, the J end lost 4 bases, and 8 bases lay between the germline ends. CDR3 length: 13 residues. CDR3 loop: CASSWDGGNTIYF. The CDR3 DNA sequence: TGTGCCAGCAGTTGGGACGGAGGAAACACCATATATTTT.

The J gene is TRBJ2-7, the V gene TRBV6-5; D gene unclear. Germline lookup yields CDR1 MNHEY and CDR2 SVGAGI. The V end was cut by 0 bases, the J end by 6 bases, with 9 bases between. The CDR3 totals 13 residues. The CDR3 region has the DNA TGTGCCAGCAGTTACTCTTCCAGATCCGAGCAGTACGTC. It codes for CASSYSSRSEQYV.

In this sample, this clonotype turned up a few times. CDR3 region: CATSDLFGYEQYF. For the CDR3, the DNA is TGTGCCACCAGTGATTTGTTTGGCTACGAGCAGTACTTC. This rearrangement joins TRBV24-1 to TRBJ2-7; D is unresolved. Germline loops: CDR1 KGHDR, CDR2 SFDVKD. Trimming left V 0 bases short and J 3 bases short, with 5 bases between. CDR3 length: 13 amino acids.

The chain joins TRBV24-1 to TRBJ2-5, with D perhaps assigned TRBD1 or TRBD2 (5 bases each). The CDR3 is made up of 13 amino acids. From germline, CDR1 is KGHDR and CDR2 SFDVKD. The ends were cut back, 4 bases at V and 4 bases at J, with 9 bases in the middle. The chain's CDR3 is CATSEQRGETQYF. As DNA, the CDR3 is TGTGCCACCAGTGAACAGAGGGGAGAGACCCAGTACTTC.

The chain links TRBV20-1 to TRBJ2-7; possible D gene TRBD2, 5 bases. V was trimmed by 1 base and J by 6 bases, leaving 13 bases between them. Germline CDR1 and CDR2: DFQATT and SNEGSKA (reference sequence). This CDR3 region has 13 residues. The CDR3 here is CSARVGIWGEQYV. Here the CDR3 DNA reads TGCAGTGCTAGAGTCGGGATTTGGGGCGAGCAGTACGTC.

This clonotype has more than one count but fewer than ten. This chain uses TRBV4-1 with TRBJ2-5; D gene uncertain. The V and J ends lost 0 bases and 5 bases respectively, with 16 bases between them. The CDR3 spans 16 residues. Germline loops: CDR1 MGHRA, CDR2 YSYEKL. CDR3 coding DNA: TGCGCCAGCAGCCAAGATTGGGGAACCGCCGATGAGACCCAGTACTTC. Its translation: CASSQDWGTADETQYF.

This clonotype occurred a few times. J is TRBJ2-7 and V is TRBV20-1; D gene ambiguous. CDR1 and CDR2 from the germline V gene are DFQATT and SNEGSKA (reference sequence). The V end was cut by 3 bases, the J end by 3 bases, with 9 bases between. The CDR3 is made up of 12 amino acids. The CDR3 DNA reads TGCAGTGCTAGTGATAGGCGCTACGAGCAGTACGTC. Residues: CSASDRRYEQYV.

The chain recombines TRBV6-5 with TRBJ2-2; tentative D call: TRBD1 (5 bases). The V end was cut by 1 base, the J end by 4 bases, with 10 bases between. This CDR3 is 15 amino acids long. Germline lookup yields CDR1 MNHEY and CDR2 SVGAGI. The CDR3 here is CASSYYQGSTGELFF. The CDR3 coding sequence is TGTGCCAGCAGTTACTACCAGGGATCCACCGGGGAGCTGTTTTTT.

This clonotype was counted between two and nine times. This chain connects TRBV2 to TRBJ2-3; no clear D. V lost 7 bases, J lost 2 bases, and 10 bases lay in between. CDR1 and CDR2 (germline): SNHLY, FYNNEI. The CDR3 is 13 residues long. As DNA, the CDR3 is TGTGCCAGCACGGCGAGCCTCACAGATACGCAGTATTTT. It yields the protein CASTASLTDTQYF. Together with reference TRBV2 and TRBJ2-3, the CDR3 gives the full variable domain: EPEVTQTPSHQVTQMGQEVILRCVPISNHLYFYWYRQILGQKVEFLVSFYNNEISEKSEIFDDQFSVERPDGSNFTLKIRSTKLEDSAMYFCASTASLTDTQYFGPGTRLTVL.

This clonotype appeared a few times. V and J are TRBV9 and TRBJ2-1; D not resolved. CDR1 and CDR2 (germline): SGDLS, YYNGEE. V lost 0 bases, J lost 4 bases, and 14 bases lay in between. The CDR3 has 16 residues. CDR3 coding DNA: TGTGCCAGCAGCGTAGAACCCCCGTCCCCTTACAATGAGCAGTTCTTC. Protein: CASSVEPPSPYNEQFF. The full variable domain, its missing parts supplied by reference TRBV9 and TRBJ2-1, is DSGVTQTPKHLITATGQRVTLRCSPRSGDLSVYWYQQSLDQGLQFLIQYYNGEERAKGNILERFSAQQFPDLHSELNLSSLELGDSALYFCASSVEPPSPYNEQFFGPGTRLTVL.

This clonotype was seen at least ten times. This chain uses TRBV12-3 or TRBV12-4 with TRBJ2-3; 11 nucleotides line up with TRBD2. The CDR3 totals 15 residues. The V gene end was trimmed by 6 bases and the J gene end by 3 bases; junction bases not matched to a gene: 5. CDR3 in DNA: TGTGCCAGCAGCCCTCTAGCGGGGGGTACAGATACGCAGTATTTT. Translated: CASSPLAGGTDTQYF.

This clonotype was seen a handful of times. The chain has TRBV7-9 and TRBJ2-1; D possibly uses TRBD1 or TRBD2 (5 bases each). In germline, CDR1 is SEHNR, CDR2 FQNEAQ (reference sequence). V was pared by 5 bases and J by 4 bases, with 12 bases between. The CDR3 extends over 14 amino acids. The CDR3 protein is CASSPFGAYNEQFF. CDR3 sequence (DNA): TGTGCCAGCAGCCCCTTCGGGGCATACAATGAGCAGTTCTTC. Based on the CDR3 plus reference TRBV7-9 and TRBJ2-1, the full variable domain is DTGVSQNPRHKITKRGQNVTFRCDPISEHNRLYWYRQTLGQGPEFLTYFQNEAQLEKSRLLSDRFSAERPKGSFSTLEIQRTEQGDSAMYLCASSPFGAYNEQFFGPGTRLTVL.

Many counts were recorded for this clonotype. The rearrangement uses TRBV12-3 or TRBV12-4 and TRBJ2-3, with D tentatively TRBD2 (5 bases). CDR3 length equals 14 residues. The germline V and J ends were trimmed by 5 bases and 4 bases, with 13 bases remaining between them. CDR3 protein: CASSSGEQPDTQYF. The CDR3, as DNA: TGTGCCAGCAGTAGCGGAGAGCAGCCAGATACGCAGTATTTT.

V is TRBV24-1 and J is TRBJ2-1, with D uncertain. The V gene's germline CDR1 is KGHDR and CDR2 SFDVKD. The CDR3 totals 13 residues. The germline V and J ends were trimmed by 6 bases and 6 bases, with 11 bases remaining between them. This chain's CDR3 is CATSSRLVNEQFF. CDR3 coding DNA: TGTGCCACCAGTTCTAGATTGGTCAATGAGCAGTTCTTC.

The chain is built from TRBV5-1 and TRBJ2-4; the match to TRBD2 covers 13 bases. The CDR3 has 15 residues. The V and J ends lost 6 bases and 3 bases, in that order; junction bases with no gene match: 3. Germline V gene sequence: CDR1 SGHRS, CDR2 YFSETQ. Here the CDR3 reads CASKGTSGDKNIQYF. CDR3 sequence (DNA): TGCGCCAGCAAAGGGACTAGCGGGGACAAAAACATTCAGTACTTC.

The chain recombines TRBV7-6 with TRBJ2-1, with a possible D match to TRBD2 (6 bases). V was trimmed by 4 bases and J by 0 bases, leaving 19 bases between them. Germline V lookup: CDR1 SGHVS, CDR2 FNYEAQ. The CDR3 has 18 amino acids. CDR3 sequence (DNA): TGTGCCAGCAGCTCCCCGTGGGCGGGACCCAGCTCCTACAATGAGCAGTTCTTC. It translates to CASSSPWAGPSSYNEQFF.